Listed here is a single TCR beta chain. This clone was observed a handful of times. Its antigen is still unknown. One base away there is no much larger clone; base qualities are not given. This sample was taken from a study of beta chain features in type 1 diabetes (dated by TCRdb to 2017 to 2018). With respect to the entire study: Patients and healthy donors did not differ in mean age, gender distribution, total cell number or subset yield. A total of just under 110,000,000 sorted cells were examined across all samples, and RNA yield correlated strongly with the number of cells per subset. In the study, TCRB repertoires of sorted circulating CD4+ T cell subsets from recently diagnosed type 1 diabetes patients were compared with those of matched healthy donors. Whereas all 30 or so donors provided naive and central memory subsets, regulatory and stem cell-like memory subsets were isolated from just 8 patients and roughly 8 healthy donors.

V loses 8 bases of germline sequence and J loses 6 bases, and the interval between the two ends is 15 bases. Counted from cysteine to phenylalanine, this CDR3 has 13 amino acids. Left in the record is the CDR3 DNA by itself, 39 bases read in frame from the first base. CDR1 and CDR2 (SGHAT, FQNNGV) derive from the germline V gene. Each donor gave one peripheral blood draw, averaging approximately 0.12 L, which was collected into heparinised tubes. Using a panel that included CD45RO, CCR7, CD25, CD127, CD95 and CD27, naive, central memory, regulatory and stem cell-like memory CD4+ T cells were sorted on a BD FACSAria II. Every sorted population had a purity above 98%. PBMCs were isolated right away by Lymphoprep density gradient centrifugation and were stained directly, without culture. So that batch effects would be minimized, each experiment stained and sorted samples in pairs, pairing one healthy donor with one patient.

Study-wide findings and limitations: Because cDNA rather than genomic DNA was sequenced, highly expressing activated cells could have been over-represented, although no difference in activation and CD3 levels was found between groups. Naive, central memory and regulatory TCRB repertoires appeared more similar among patients than among healthy donors. Because small numbers of individuals were included in the HLA sub-analyses, any influence of HLA type on TCRB rearrangement was left unresolved. Patients with type 1 diabetes made fewer insertions and deleted more nucleotides at VDJ recombination sites, implying thymic rearrangement abnormalities. Type 1 diabetes patients showed a moderate but significant shortening of TCRB CDR3 length in all four CD4+ subsets. PCR might favor shorter templates, but patient and control samples were amplified and corrected together, so any skew would affect both groups equally.

The entire isolated RNA was reverse transcribed using the High Capacity cDNA Reverse Transcription Kit, and thus expressed TCRB transcripts were sequenced. For stem cell-like memory T cell samples, survey-depth immunoSEQ sequencing was used, averaging about 940,000 total reads per sample. Sorted cells were lysed in RLT buffer, and RNA was extracted using DNase-treated RNeasy Micro or Mini kits according to cell number. Each cell subset was processed on its own to prevent cross-contamination, while patient and healthy donor samples were processed together. TCRB sequences were amplified from cDNA with the immunoSEQ multiplex PCR, producing 87-bp fragments spanning the CDR3 region. Amplicons were sequenced on the Illumina HiSeq platform. The study's processing was this. Synthetic template baselines were used to correct PCR bias computationally, reads within Hamming distance 2 were collapsed together, and singletons that could not be merged were discarded. Reads were aligned to IMGT to assign V, D and J genes, CDR3 length, and insertions or deletions at six rearrangement sites. Clonotype counts were normalized to sorted cell number within each subset before computing true diversity and Gini coefficients with the tcR R package. The overlap coefficient, calculated on TCRB nucleotide sequences, was used to quantify repertoire sharing. The clones in this table, taken by TCRdb from immuneACCESS, are in-frame only. Not every clone is retained; where verified, under half of the shortfall comes from an unresolved V gene, and the cause of the rest is unknown. From that table come the V and J calls and clone size; the DNA was used to work out D and trimming. This sample has about 110,000 clones in its table, and 30% to 50% of those were observed once. The top ten constitute less than 0.08% of the sample.

The rearrangement combines TRBV11-2 with TRBJ2-3; matching of 5 bases hints at TRBD1 as the D gene. Sequencing was performed on stem cell memory CD4+ T cells from blood. The sample's cell subset or site label is to be understood as: stem cell-like memory CD4+ T cells. The clonotype comes from a woman between 18 and 30 years old in good health. Here is the DNA: TGTGCCAGCGGTTGGGGCGCTGGCGATACGCAGTATTTT. Its protein reads: CASGWGAGDTQYF.